The source of this TCR beta chain is a study of long-term antiretroviral therapy in people with HIV. This clone was recorded a few times. The antigen remains unidentified. Every one of the participants with HIV received treatment in the United States. CDR1 is SGDLS and CDR2 is YYNGEE in the germline V gene. V was pared by 3 bases and J by 10 bases, with 4 bases of the junction left unmatched. The CDR3 loop spans 12 amino acids. immunoSEQ v3.0 was run at survey level. Clones were read by immunoSEQ multiplex PCR, and TCRdb kept only the in-frame ones, dropping some. The sample gives about 33,000 clones, around 80% of which show up once; about 7% is in the top ten. Study-wide results and caveats: Repertoire composition at all time points was dominated by clones that had expanded before ART. Collection of the blood took place between the mid-2000s and the late 2010s. The ART regimens in use then may have been less effective than current ones.

The sample was unsorted PBMCs, taken 2 years after starting antiretroviral therapy. The clonotype comes from a woman aged 45-65 years with HIV. The chain joins TRBV9 to TRBJ1-1; 9 bases match TRBD1. CDR3 in amino acids: CASSAGTGPAFF. The CDR3 DNA follows: TGTGCCAGCAGCGCAGGGACAGGGCCAGCTTTCTTT.